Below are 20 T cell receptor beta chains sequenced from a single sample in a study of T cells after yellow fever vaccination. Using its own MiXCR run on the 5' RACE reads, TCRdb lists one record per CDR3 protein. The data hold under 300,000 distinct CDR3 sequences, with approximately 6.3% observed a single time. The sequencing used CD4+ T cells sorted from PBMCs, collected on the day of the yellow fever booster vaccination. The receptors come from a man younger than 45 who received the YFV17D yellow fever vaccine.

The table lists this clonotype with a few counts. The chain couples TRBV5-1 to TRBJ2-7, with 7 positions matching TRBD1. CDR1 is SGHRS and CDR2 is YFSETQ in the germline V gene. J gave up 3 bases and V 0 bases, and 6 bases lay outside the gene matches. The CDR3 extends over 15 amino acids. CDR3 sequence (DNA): TGCGCCAGCAGCTTGGAAGGGGGCCAAAACTACGAGCAGTACTTC. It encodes CASSLEGGQNYEQYF.

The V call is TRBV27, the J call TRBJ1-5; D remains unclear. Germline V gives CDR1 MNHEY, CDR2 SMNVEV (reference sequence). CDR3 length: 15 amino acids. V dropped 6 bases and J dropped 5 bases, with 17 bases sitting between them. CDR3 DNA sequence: TGTGCCAGCAGATCAACCGGCAAGGGAGATCAGCCCCAGCATTTT. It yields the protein CASRSTGKGDQPQHF.

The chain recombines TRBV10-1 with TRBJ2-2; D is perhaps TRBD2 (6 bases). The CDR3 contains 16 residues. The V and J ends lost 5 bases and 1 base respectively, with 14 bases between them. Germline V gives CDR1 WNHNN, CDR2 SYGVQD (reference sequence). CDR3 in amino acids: CASSPGLPLNTGELFF. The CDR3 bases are TGCGCCAGCAGTCCGGGACTGCCCCTGAACACCGGGGAGCTGTTTTTT.

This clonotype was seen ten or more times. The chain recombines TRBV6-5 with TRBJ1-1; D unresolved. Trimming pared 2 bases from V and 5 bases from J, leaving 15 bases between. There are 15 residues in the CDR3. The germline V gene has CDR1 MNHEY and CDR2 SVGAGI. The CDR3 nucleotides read TGTGCCAGCAGTTACGATCGGACCCGGGCTACTGAAGCTTTCTTT. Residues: CASSYDRTRATEAFF.

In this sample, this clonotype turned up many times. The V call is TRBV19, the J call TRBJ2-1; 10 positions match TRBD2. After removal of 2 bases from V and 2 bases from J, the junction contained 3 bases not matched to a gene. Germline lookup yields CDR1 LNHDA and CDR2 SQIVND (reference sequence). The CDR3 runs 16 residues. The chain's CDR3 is CASSITSGEPYNEQFF. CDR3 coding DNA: TGTGCCAGTAGTATAACTAGCGGGGAACCCTACAATGAGCAGTTCTTC.

The CDR3 reads CSARPRVAMNTEAFF. The CDR3 DNA is TGCAGTGCTAGACCCAGGGTTGCGATGAACACTGAAGCTTTCTTT. The V gene is TRBV20-1, the J gene TRBJ1-1, with a weak D call TRBD1 (5 bases). Germline V gene sequence: CDR1 DFQATT, CDR2 SNEGSKA (reference sequence). V dropped 2 bases and J dropped 0 bases, with 13 bases sitting between them. This CDR3 spans 15 amino acids.

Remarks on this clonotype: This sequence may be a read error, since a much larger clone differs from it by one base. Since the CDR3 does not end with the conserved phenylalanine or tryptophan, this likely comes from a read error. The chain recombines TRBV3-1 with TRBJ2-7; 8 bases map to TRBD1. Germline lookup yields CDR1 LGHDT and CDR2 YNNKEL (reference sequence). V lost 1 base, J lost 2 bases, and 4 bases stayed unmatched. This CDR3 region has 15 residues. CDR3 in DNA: TGTGCCAGCAGCCAAGCGGGACAGGAAACCTACGAGCAGTACTAC. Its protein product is CASSQAGQETYEQYY.

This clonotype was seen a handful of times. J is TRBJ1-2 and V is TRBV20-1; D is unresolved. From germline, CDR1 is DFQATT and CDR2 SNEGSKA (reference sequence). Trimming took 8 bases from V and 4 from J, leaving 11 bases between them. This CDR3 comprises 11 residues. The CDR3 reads CSLGRGYGYTF. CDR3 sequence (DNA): TGCAGTCTCGGTCGAGGCTATGGCTACACCTTC.

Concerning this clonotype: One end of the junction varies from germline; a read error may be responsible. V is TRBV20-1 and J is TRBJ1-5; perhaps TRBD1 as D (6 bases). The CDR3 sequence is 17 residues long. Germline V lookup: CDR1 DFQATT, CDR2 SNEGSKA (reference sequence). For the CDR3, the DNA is TGCTGTGCTAGAGATCTCGGTCAGGACAGCCGCAATCAGCCCCAGCATTTT. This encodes CCARDLGQDSRNQPQHF.

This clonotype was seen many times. The CDR3 is CASSWAGKETQYF. The DNA of the CDR3 is TGTGCCAGCAGCTGGGCTGGAAAAGAGACCCAGTACTTC. The rearrangement links TRBV5-4 to TRBJ2-5; no reliable D call. CDR1 and CDR2 (germline): SGHNT, YYREEE (reference sequence). The CDR3 spans 13 residues. Between the trimmed V and J ends, which lost 3 bases and 3 bases, there was a span of 9 bases.

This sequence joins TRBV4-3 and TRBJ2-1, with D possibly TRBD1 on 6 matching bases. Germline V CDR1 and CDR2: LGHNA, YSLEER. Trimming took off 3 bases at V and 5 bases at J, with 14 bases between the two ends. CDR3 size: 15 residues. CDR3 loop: CASSQGALRDNEQFF. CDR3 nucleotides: TGCGCCAGCAGCCAGGGGGCCCTTCGAGACAATGAGCAGTTCTTC.

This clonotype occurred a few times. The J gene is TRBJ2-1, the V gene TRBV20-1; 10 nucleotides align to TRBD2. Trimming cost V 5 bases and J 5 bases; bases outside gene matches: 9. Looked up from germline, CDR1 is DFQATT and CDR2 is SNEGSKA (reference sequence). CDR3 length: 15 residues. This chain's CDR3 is CSAPYPGLANNEQFF. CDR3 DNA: TGCAGTGCTCCCTACCCGGGACTAGCGAACAATGAGCAGTTCTTC.

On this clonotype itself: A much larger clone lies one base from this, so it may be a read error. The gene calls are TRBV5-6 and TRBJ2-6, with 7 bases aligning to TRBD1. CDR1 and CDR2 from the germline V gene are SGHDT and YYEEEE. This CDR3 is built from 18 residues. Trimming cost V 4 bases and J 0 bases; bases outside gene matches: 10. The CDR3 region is CASSATGTVSSGANVLTF. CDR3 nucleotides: TGTGCCAGCAGCGCGACCGGGACAGTGAGCTCTGGGGCCAACGTCCTGACTTTC.

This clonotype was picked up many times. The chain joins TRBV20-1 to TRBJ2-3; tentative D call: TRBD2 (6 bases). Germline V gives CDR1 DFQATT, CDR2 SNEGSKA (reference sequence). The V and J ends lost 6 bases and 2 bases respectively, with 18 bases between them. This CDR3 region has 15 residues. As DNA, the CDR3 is TGCAGTGCCGAAAAGAAGCGGGTGTCCACAGATACGCAGTATTTT. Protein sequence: CSAEKKRVSTDTQYF.

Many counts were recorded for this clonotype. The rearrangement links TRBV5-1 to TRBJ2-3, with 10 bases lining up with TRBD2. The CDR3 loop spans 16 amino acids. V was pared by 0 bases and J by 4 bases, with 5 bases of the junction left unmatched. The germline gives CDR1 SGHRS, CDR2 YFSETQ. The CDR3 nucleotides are TGCGCCAGCAGCTTGGCGCTAGCGGGAGAGTCAGATACGCAGTATTTT. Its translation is CASSLALAGESDTQYF.

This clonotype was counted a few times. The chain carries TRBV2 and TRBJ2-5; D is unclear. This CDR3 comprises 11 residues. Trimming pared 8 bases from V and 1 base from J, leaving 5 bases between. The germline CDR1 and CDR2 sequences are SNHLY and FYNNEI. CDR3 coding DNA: TGTGCCAGCGGTCCCCAAGAGACCCAGTACTTC. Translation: CASGPQETQYF. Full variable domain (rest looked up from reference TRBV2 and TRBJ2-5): EPEVTQTPSHQVTQMGQEVILRCVPISNHLYFYWYRQILGQKVEFLVSFYNNEISEKSEIFDDQFSVERPDGSNFTLKIRSTKLEDSAMYFCASGPQETQYFGPGTRLLVL.

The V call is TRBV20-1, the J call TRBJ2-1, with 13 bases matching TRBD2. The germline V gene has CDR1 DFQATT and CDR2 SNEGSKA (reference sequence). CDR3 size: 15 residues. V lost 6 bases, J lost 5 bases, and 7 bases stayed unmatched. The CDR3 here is CSAPRTSGRDNEQFF. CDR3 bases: TGCAGTGCCCCTCGAACTAGCGGGAGGGACAATGAGCAGTTCTTC.

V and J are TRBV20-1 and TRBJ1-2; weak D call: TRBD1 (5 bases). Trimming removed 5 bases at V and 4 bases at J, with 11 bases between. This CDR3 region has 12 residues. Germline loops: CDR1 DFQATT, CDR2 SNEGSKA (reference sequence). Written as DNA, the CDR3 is TGCAGTGCTTTACTGGGGACCTATGGCTACACCTTC. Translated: CSALLGTYGYTF.

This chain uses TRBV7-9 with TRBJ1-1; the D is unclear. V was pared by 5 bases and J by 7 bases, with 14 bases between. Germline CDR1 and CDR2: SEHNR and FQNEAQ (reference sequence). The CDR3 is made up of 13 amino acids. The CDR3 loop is CASSQRDMGEAFF. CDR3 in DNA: TGTGCCAGCAGCCAGCGCGATATGGGTGAAGCTTTCTTT.

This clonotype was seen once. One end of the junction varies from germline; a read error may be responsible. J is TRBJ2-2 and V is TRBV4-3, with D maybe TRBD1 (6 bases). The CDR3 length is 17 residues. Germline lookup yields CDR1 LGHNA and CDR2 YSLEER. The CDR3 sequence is CDSSQTGFISGTGELFF. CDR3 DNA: TGCGACAGCAGCCAAACAGGGTTTATTTCTGGTACCGGGGAGCTGTTTTTT.